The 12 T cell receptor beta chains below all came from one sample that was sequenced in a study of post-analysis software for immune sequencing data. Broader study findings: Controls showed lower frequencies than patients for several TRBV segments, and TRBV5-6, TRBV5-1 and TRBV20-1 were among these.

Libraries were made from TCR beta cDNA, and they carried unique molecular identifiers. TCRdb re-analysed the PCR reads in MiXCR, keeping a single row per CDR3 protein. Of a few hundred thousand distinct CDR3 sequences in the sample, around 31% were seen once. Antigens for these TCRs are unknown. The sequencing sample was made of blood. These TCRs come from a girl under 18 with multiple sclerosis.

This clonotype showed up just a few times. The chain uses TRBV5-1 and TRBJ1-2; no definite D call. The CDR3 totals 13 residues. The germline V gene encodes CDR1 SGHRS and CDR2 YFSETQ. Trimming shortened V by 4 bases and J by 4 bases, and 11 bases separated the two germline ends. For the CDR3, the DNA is TGCGCCAGCAGCCCTGACAAGTGCTATGGCTACACCTTC. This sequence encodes CASSPDKCYGYTF.

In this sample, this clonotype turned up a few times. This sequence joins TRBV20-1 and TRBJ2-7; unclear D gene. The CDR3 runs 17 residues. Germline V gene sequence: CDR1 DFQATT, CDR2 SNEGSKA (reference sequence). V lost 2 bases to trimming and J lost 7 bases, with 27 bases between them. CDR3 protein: CSARNRMGFSNYNEQYF. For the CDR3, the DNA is TGCAGTGCTAGAAATAGAATGGGGTTTTCCAACTACAATGAGCAGTACTTC.

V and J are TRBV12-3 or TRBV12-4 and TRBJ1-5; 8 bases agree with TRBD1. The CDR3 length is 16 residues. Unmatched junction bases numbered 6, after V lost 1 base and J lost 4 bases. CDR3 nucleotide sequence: TGTGCCAGCAGTTTAGGTTCCAACAGGGGGAATCAGCCCCAGCATTTT. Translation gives CASSLGSNRGNQPQHF.

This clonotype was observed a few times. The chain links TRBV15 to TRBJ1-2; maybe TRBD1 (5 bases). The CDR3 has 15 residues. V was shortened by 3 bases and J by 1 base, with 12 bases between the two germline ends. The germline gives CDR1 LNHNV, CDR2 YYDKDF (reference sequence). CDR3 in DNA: TGTGCCACCAGCAGGGGCACGGGGCTTAACTATGGCTACACCTTC. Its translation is CATSRGTGLNYGYTF.

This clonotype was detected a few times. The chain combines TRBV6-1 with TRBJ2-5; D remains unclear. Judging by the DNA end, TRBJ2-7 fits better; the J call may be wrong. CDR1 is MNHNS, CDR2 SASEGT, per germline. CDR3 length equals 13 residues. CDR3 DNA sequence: TGTGCCAGCGGCCTCACGGGTATCGACGAGCAGTACTTC. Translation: CASGLTGIDEQYF.

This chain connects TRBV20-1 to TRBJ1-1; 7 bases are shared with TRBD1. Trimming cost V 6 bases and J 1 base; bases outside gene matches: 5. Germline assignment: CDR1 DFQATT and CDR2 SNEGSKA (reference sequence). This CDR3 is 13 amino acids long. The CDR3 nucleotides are TGCAGTGCCCGACAGGGAACGAACACTGAAGCTTTCTTT. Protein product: CSARQGTNTEAFF.

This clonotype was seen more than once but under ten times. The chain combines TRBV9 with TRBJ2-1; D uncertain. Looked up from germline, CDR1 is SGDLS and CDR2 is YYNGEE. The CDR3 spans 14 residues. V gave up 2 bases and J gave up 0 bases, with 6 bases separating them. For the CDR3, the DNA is TGTGCCAGCAGCGTTACCGGCTCCTACAATGAGCAGTTCTTC. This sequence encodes CASSVTGSYNEQFF.

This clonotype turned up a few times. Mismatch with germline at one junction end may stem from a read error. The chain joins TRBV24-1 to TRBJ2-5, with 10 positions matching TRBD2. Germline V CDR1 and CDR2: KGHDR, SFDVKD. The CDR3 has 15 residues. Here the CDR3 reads CAASRLAGEQETQYF. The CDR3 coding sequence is TGTGCCGCCAGTCGGCTAGCGGGGGAACAAGAGACCCAGTACTTC.

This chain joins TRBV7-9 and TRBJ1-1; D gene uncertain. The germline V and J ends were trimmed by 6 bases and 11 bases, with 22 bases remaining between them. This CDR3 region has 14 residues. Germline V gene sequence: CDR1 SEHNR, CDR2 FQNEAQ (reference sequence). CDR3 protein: CASSLSGSPSWAFF. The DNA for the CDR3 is TGTGCCAGCAGTCTCTCTGGGAGTCCTTCCTGGGCTTTCTTT.

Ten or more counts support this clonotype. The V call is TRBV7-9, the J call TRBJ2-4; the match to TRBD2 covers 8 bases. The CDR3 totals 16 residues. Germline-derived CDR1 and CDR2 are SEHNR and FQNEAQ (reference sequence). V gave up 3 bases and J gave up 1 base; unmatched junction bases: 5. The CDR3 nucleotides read TGTGCCAGCAGCTTTCCAGCGGGGGAGGCCAAAAACATTCAGTACTTC. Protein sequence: CASSFPAGEAKNIQYF.

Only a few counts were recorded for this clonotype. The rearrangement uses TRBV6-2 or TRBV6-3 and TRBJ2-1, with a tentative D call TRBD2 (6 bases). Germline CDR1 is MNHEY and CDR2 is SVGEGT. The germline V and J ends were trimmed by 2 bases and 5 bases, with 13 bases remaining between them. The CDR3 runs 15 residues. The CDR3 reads CASSYTRGYNNEQFF. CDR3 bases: TGTGCCAGCAGTTACACTCGGGGGTATAACAATGAGCAGTTCTTC.

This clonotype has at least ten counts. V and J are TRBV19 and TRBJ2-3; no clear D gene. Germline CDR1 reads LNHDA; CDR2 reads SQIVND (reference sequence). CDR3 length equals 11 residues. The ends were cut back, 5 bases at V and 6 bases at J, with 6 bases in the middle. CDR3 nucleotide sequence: TGTGCCAGTAGTGACATGGATACGCAGTATTTT. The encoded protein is CASSDMDTQYF.